Listed below are T cell receptor beta chains from one sample, sequenced in a study of early T cells in non-severe SARS-CoV-2 infection. One entry per CDR3 protein results from TCRdb running MiXCR on the 5' RACE reads. The sample includes about 54,000 distinct CDR3 sequences, about 7.7% of them seen just once. The sequenced sample was whole blood, obtained at baseline. These receptors were obtained from an adult who was a healthcare worker with PCR-confirmed SARS-CoV-2 infection or an uninfected control (not recorded which). Both conserved end residues are part of each CDR3. A D gene is named only where the DNA matches it firmly. The size field is filled for only some rows; it gives once, few, many or a size class.

few,21,TRBJ2-1,.,TRBV21-1,CASSKEIPSQLAGGPSNEQFF,TGTGCCAGCAGCAAAGAAATCCCTAGCCAACTAGCGGGAGGGCCGTCGAATGAGCAGTTCTTC
.,16,TRBJ1-5,TRBD1,TRBV6-2/TRBV6-3,CASSYGGTGGNQPQHF,TGTGCCAGCAGTTATGGAGGGACAGGCGGCAATCAGCCCCAGCATTTT
few,14,TRBJ2-7,.,TRBV5-6,CASSPRPTVYEQYF,TGTGCCAGCAGCCCGCGACCGACGGTCTACGAGCAGTACTTC
few,13,TRBJ2-7,.,TRBV29-1,CSVEGTARAEQYF,TGCAGCGTTGAAGGGACAGCTAGAGCCGAGCAGTACTTC
many,14,TRBJ1-1,.,TRBV10-3,CAISQTDMNTEAFF,TGTGCCATCAGCCAGACAGACATGAACACTGAAGCTTTCTTT
.,17,TRBJ2-1,TRBD1,TRBV24-1,CATSDNRDRVSYNEQFF,TGTGCCACCAGTGATAACCGGGACAGGGTCTCCTACAATGAGCAGTTCTTC
few,16,TRBJ2-4,.,TRBV28,CASSLWAIGRQNIQYF,TGTGCCAGCAGTTTATGGGCTATCGGCAGACAAAACATTCAGTACTTC
few,13,TRBJ1-2,.,TRBV7-2,CASSPPGVYGYTF,TGTGCCAGCAGCCCCCCTGGAGTCTATGGCTACACCTTC
many,14,TRBJ2-5,TRBD1,TRBV7-2,CASTWRDRGETQYF,TGTGCCAGCACTTGGCGGGACAGGGGGGAGACCCAGTACTTC
few,16,TRBJ2-5,TRBD2,TRBV7-9,CASSRTSGIMQETQYF,TGTGCCAGCAGTCGGACTAGCGGGATCATGCAAGAGACCCAGTACTTC
few,17,TRBJ2-7,TRBD2,TRBV2,CASSEALDPTSGKEQYF,TGTGCCAGCAGTGAAGCGCTCGACCCGACTAGCGGGAAAGAGCAGTACTTC
once,12,TRBJ1-2,.,TRBV7-9,CASSFGDYGYTF,TGTGCCAGCAGCTTCGGTGACTACGGCTACACCTTC
many,14,TRBJ2-1,TRBD1,TRBV4-3,CASSKGRQGSEQFF,TGCGCCAGCAGCAAGGGGAGACAGGGGAGTGAGCAGTTCTTC
.,14,TRBJ1-1,.,TRBV7-2,CASSFQGPNTEAFF,TGTGCCAGCAGCTTCCAGGGGCCGAACACTGAAGCTTTCTTT
few,15,TRBJ2-2,TRBD2,TRBV11-2,CASSITSGGTGELFF,TGTGCCAGCAGCATAACTAGCGGGGGGACCGGGGAGCTGTTTTTT
many,18,TRBJ2-3,.,TRBV7-8,CASSLPGGKGPGTDTQYF,TGTGCCAGCAGCTTACCCGGAGGGAAGGGACCGGGCACAGATACGCAGTATTTT
.,16,TRBJ2-7,TRBD2,TRBV6-5,CASSYGALAGNYEQYF,TGTGCCAGCAGTTACGGCGCCCTAGCGGGAAACTACGAGCAGTACTTC
.,14,TRBJ2-3,.,TRBV11-2,CASRPDRNTDTQYF,TGTGCCAGCAGACCGGACAGAAACACAGATACGCAGTATTTT
many,15,TRBJ1-2,.,TRBV29-1,CSVEDGSAGSHGYTF,TGCAGCGTTGAAGATGGGTCGGCCGGGTCCCATGGCTACACCTTC
many,14,TRBJ2-7,TRBD1,TRBV25-1,CASSEAGGGYEQYF,TGTGCCAGCAGTGAGGCAGGGGGCGGGTACGAGCAGTACTTC
.,15,TRBJ2-2,.,TRBV4-2,CASSKTGEVTGELFF,TGTGCCAGCAGCAAAACTGGGGAGGTCACCGGGGAGCTGTTTTTT
few,16,TRBJ1-5,.,TRBV7-2,CASSSEGQYSNQPQHF,TGTGCCAGCAGCTCCGAAGGACAGTATAGCAATCAGCCCCAGCATTTT
few,16,TRBJ1-2,TRBD1,TRBV20-1,CSARVPDRGWDYGYTF,TGCAGTGCTAGAGTACCGGACAGGGGCTGGGACTATGGCTACACCTTC
.,13,TRBJ2-1,.,TRBV3-1,CASSQEPEGEQFF,TGTGCCAGCAGCCAAGAGCCTGAGGGTGAGCAGTTCTTC
few,15,TRBJ2-2,.,TRBV27,CASSLGTRASGELFF,TGTGCCAGCAGTTTAGGGACCCGGGCCTCCGGGGAGCTGTTTTTT
many,18,TRBJ2-1,TRBD1,TRBV4-1,CASSQDLEGQGLEDEQFF,TGCGCCAGCAGCCAAGATTTGGAGGGACAGGGTCTCGAGGATGAGCAGTTCTTC
few,14,TRBJ2-3,.,TRBV11-2,CASSRLSRTDTQYF,TGTGCCAGCAGCCGCTTAAGCCGCACAGATACGCAGTATTTT
many,11,TRBJ2-3,.,TRBV7-9,CASSGASAQYF,TGTGCCAGCAGCGGGGCGTCGGCGCAGTATTTT
.,15,TRBJ1-6,.,TRBV20-1,CSASPRYRPDSPLHF,TGCAGTGCTAGCCCCCGGTATCGACCGGATTCACCCCTCCACTTT
.,13,TRBJ2-7,.,TRBV27,CAVAVGAGYEQYF,TGTGCCGTTGCGGTTGGGGCCGGCTACGAGCAGTACTTC
.,13,TRBJ1-6,.,TRBV15,CATTDSYNSPLHF,TGTGCCACCACGGACAGCTATAATTCACCCCTCCACTTT
.,14,TRBJ2-7,TRBD2,TRBV10-3,CAISDRTSPYEQYF,TGTGCCATCAGTGATCGGACTAGCCCCTACGAGCAGTACTTC
many,14,TRBJ2-1,.,TRBV11-2,CASSSHYSGGEQFF,TGTGCCAGCAGCTCACACTATTCCGGGGGTGAGCAGTTCTTC
.,13,TRBJ1-2,TRBD1,TRBV5-1,CASSLGQGLGYTF,TGCGCCAGCAGCTTGGGACAGGGCCTTGGCTACACCTTC
.,16,TRBJ2-2,TRBD1,TRBV19,CASSLETGTNTGELFF,TGTGCCAGTAGCCTCGAGACAGGGACAAACACCGGGGAGCTGTTTTTT
many,13,TRBJ1-1,.,TRBV18,CASSTGVNTEAFF,TGTGCCAGCTCAACCGGGGTGAACACTGAAGCTTTCTTT
few,12,TRBJ2-3,.,TRBV28,CASSFMGATQYF,TGTGCCAGCAGTTTCATGGGCGCGACGCAGTATTTT
many,14,TRBJ2-3,.,TRBV2,CASSYASATDTQYF,TGTGCCAGCAGTTATGCTAGCGCCACAGATACGCAGTATTTT
few,13,TRBJ1-6,.,TRBV3-1,CASSSQGNSPLHF,TGTGCCAGCAGCTCCCAAGGAAATTCACCCCTCCACTTT
.,17,TRBJ2-3,TRBD2,TRBV6-2/TRBV6-3,CASTQYEWTSVTDTQYF,TGTGCCAGCACCCAATATGAGTGGACTAGCGTCACAGATACGCAGTATTTT
.,15,TRBJ2-3,.,TRBV9,CASSVVGGSTDTQYF,TGTGCCAGCAGCGTAGTCGGCGGGAGCACAGATACGCAGTATTTT
many,14,TRBJ2-1,.,TRBV7-9,CASSLGGRYNEQFF,TGTGCCAGCAGCTTAGGGGGTCGGTACAATGAGCAGTTCTTC
many,14,TRBJ2-1,.,TRBV15,CATSRVLEVGEQFF,TGTGCCACCAGCAGAGTCCTCGAGGTTGGGGAGCAGTTCTTC
many,12,TRBJ1-2,.,TRBV3-1,CASSQENYGYTF,TGTGCCAGCAGCCAAGAAAACTATGGCTACACCTTC
many,16,TRBJ1-2,.,TRBV20-1,CSARSGPQNTNYGYTF,TGCAGTGCTAGATCCGGACCGCAGAATACTAACTATGGCTACACCTTC
few,13,TRBJ2-7,TRBD2,TRBV29-1,CSVDTSGINEQYF,TGCAGCGTGGACACTAGCGGGATCAACGAGCAGTACTTC
many,14,TRBJ2-1,TRBD2,TRBV24-1,CATSARGLAREQFF,TGTGCCACCAGTGCCAGGGGACTAGCACGCGAGCAGTTCTTC
.,16,TRBJ2-4,.,TRBV7-9,CASSPYPRGGKNIQYF,TGTGCCAGCAGCCCCTACCCACGGGGAGGCAAAAACATTCAGTACTTC
.,16,TRBJ2-7,.,TRBV3-1,CASSRTLATSSYEQYF,TGTGCCAGCAGCCGCACCCTAGCGACCAGCTCCTACGAGCAGTACTTC
few,17,TRBJ1-6,.,TRBV6-2/TRBV6-3,CASRKLSDGQYNSPLHF,TGTGCCAGCAGGAAGCTTAGCGACGGACAGTATAATTCACCCCTCCACTTT
few,14,TRBJ2-3,.,TRBV25-1,CASRGGTTPDTQYF,TGTGCCAGCAGAGGGGGTACCACCCCAGATACGCAGTATTTT
many,14,TRBJ1-1,.,TRBV7-9,CASSLVIMNTEAFF,TGTGCCAGCAGCTTAGTTATCATGAACACTGAAGCTTTCTTT
many,13,TRBJ2-2,TRBD2,TRBV7-7,CASRGGQTGELFF,TGTGCTAGCCGGGGAGGGCAAACCGGGGAGCTGTTTTTT
.,12,TRBJ2-5,.,TRBV7-2,CASSFKQETQYF,TGTGCCAGCAGCTTTAAGCAAGAGACCCAGTACTTC